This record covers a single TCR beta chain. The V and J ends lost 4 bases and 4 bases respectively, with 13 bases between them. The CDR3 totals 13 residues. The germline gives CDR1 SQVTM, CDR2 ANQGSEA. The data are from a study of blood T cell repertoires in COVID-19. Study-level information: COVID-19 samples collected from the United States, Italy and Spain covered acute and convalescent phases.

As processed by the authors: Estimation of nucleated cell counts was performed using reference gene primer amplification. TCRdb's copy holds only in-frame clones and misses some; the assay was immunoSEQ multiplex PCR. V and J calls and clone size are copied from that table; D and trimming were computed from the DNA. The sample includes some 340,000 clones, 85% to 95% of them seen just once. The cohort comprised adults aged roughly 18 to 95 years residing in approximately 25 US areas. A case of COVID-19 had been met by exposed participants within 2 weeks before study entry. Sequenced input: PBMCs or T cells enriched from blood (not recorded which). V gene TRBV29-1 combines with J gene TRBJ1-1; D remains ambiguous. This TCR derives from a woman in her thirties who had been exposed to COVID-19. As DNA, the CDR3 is TGCAGCGTTGCGCGCGGGCGGGCCACTGAAGCTTTCTTT. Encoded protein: CSVARGRATEAFF.